The present entry profiles one T cell receptor (beta chain) with its context. The antigen it recognizes is unknown. No much larger clone exists at a distance of one base, and base qualities are not known. The data belong to a study of CD4+ T cells in melanoma (dated by TCRdb to between 2020 and 2023). Background on the whole study: Neoantigen-specific CD4+ T cells in human melanoma were investigated in the study. Beyond this particular receptor, the publication reports: The report described a correlation between neoantigen-specific CD4+ T cells and the function of CD8+ T cells, macrophages and B cells. According to the report, neoantigen-specific CD4+ T cells in melanoma displayed diverse differentiation states.

Donors were patients with melanoma. The germline ends are 10 bases apart after V is trimmed by 8 bases and J by 2 bases. Counted from cysteine to phenylalanine, this CDR3 has 12 amino acids. Here the CDR3 DNA is all that survives: 36 bases in frame from base 1. According to the germline V gene (reference sequence), CDR1 reads WNHNN and CDR2 reads SYGVQD. Library method: the immunoSEQ multiplex PCR assay. In TCRdb, the immuneACCESS table is reduced to in-frame sequences with V and J assigned. These tables do not hold every clone; where another copy was compared, an unresolved V gene accounts for under half, and the others remain unexplained. A total of some 13,000 clones appear in this sample, around two thirds of them only once. The ten top clones hold 18% of the sample.

The sequencing input was cells from a culture (not recorded whether cultured in vitro). Recombination joined TRBV10-1 with TRBJ2-7; perhaps TRBD1 is the D gene, with 6 bases matching. This TCR derives from a human donor with melanoma. The nucleotide sequence is given as TGCGCCAGCCCCAGGGGCACCTACGAGCAGTACTTC. Its translation is CASPRGTYEQYF.